This T cell receptor (beta chain) was recovered during a study of blood T cell repertoires in COVID-19. Background on the study: Researchers got acute and convalescent COVID-19 samples from the United States, Italy and Spain. T cells, B-cell-depleted T cells, or PBMCs provided the cDNA or gDNA that served as material.

Using immunoSEQ multiplex PCR, the repertoire was profiled, and TCRdb retains in-frame clones only, with some absent. The sample carries roughly 290,000 clones, 87% recorded once. Germline V gives CDR1 MDHEN, CDR2 SYDVKM. CDR3 size: 13 residues. The V end lost 5 bases, the J end lost 2 bases, and 8 bases lay between the germline ends. This study enrolled people aged roughly 18 to 100 from 20 to 25 US geographic areas. Symptom resolution, clearance, or two negative PCRs marked the recovered donors of Cohort 3. The sequenced sample was PBMCs or T cells enriched from blood (not recorded which). V is TRBV28 and J is TRBJ2-3, with D hard to call. The clonotype was recovered from a woman aged 40 to 50 who had recovered from COVID-19. CDR3 amino acids: CASSHTFTDTQYF. The CDR3 nucleotides are TGTGCCAGCAGTCATACATTCACAGATACGCAGTATTTT.